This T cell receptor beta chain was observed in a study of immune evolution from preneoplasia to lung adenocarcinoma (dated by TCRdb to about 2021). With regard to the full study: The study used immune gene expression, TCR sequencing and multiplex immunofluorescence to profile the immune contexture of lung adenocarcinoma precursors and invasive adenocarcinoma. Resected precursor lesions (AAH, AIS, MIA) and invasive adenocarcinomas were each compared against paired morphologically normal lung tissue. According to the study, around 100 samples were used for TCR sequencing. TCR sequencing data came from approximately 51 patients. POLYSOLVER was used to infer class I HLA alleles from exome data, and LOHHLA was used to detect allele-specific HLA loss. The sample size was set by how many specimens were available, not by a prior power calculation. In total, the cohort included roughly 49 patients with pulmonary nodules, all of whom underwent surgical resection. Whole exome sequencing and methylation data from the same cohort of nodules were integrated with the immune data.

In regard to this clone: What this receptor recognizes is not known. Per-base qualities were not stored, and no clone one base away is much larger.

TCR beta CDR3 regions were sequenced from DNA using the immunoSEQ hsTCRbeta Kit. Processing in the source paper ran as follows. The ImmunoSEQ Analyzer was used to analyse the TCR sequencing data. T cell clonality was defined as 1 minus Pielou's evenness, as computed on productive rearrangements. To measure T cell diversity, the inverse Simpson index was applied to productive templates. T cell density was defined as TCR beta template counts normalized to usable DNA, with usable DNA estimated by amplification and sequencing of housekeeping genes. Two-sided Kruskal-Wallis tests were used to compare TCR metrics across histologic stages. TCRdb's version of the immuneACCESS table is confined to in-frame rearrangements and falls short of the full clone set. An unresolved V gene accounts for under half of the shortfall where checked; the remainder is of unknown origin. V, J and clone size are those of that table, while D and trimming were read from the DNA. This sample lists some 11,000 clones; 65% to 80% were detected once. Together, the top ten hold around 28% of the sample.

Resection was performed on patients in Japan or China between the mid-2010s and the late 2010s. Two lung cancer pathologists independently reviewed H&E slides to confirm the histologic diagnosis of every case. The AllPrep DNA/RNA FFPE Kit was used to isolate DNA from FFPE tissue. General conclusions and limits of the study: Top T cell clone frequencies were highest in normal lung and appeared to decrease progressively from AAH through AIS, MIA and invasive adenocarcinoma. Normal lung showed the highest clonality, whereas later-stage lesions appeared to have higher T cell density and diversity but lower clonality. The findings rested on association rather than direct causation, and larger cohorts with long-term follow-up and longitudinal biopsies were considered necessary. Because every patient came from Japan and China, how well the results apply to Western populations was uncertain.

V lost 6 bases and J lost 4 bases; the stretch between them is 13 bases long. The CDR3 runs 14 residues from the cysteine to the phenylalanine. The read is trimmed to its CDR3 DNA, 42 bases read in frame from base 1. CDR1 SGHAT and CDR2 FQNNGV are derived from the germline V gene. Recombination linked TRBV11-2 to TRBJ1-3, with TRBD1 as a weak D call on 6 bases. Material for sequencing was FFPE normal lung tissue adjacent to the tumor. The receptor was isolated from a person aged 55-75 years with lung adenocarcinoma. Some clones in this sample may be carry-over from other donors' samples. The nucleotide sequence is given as TGTGCCAGCAGTCTCACAGGGACCGGAAACACCATATATTTT. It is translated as CASSLTGTGNTIYF.